Below are 8 T cell receptor beta chains sequenced from a single sample in a study of T cells after yellow fever vaccination. TCRdb fed the 5' RACE reads into MiXCR, producing one record per CDR3 protein. The sample includes some 320,000 distinct CDR3 sequences, 7.5% to 9.5% of them seen just once. The sequences come from CD4+ T cells sorted from PBMCs, collected 5 days after the yellow fever booster vaccination. These receptors were obtained from a man in his late teens or twenties who received the YFV17D yellow fever vaccine.

The chain joins TRBV12-3 or TRBV12-4 to TRBJ2-2; D ambiguous. The CDR3 sequence is 17 residues long. The ends were cut back, 2 bases at V and 4 bases at J, with 17 bases in the middle. DNA of the CDR3: TGTGCCAGCAGTTTATTTGATGGGGTGGGCGGCACCGGGGAGCTGTTTTTT. Protein: CASSLFDGVGGTGELFF.

The rearrangement joins TRBV6-5 to TRBJ2-7; D remains ambiguous. CDR3 length equals 11 residues. The germline V and J ends were trimmed by 4 bases and 4 bases, with 5 bases remaining between them. Germline V gene sequence: CDR1 MNHEY, CDR2 SVGAGI. The CDR3 DNA reads TGTGCCAGCAGTTCATGGTACGAGCAGTACGTC. It specifies CASSSWYEQYV.

This clonotype was detected ten times or more. The gene calls are TRBV27 and TRBJ2-5, with TRBD2 matching over 13 bases. Per germline, CDR1 MNHEY and CDR2 SMNVEV (reference sequence). The CDR3 spans 14 residues. J was trimmed by 4 bases and V by 6 bases; bases with no gene match: 2. The CDR3 sequence is CASRRTSGRETQYF. The DNA for the CDR3 is TGTGCCAGCAGACGGACTAGCGGGAGAGAGACCCAGTACTTC.

This clonotype was detected a few times. The chain is built from TRBV10-1 and TRBJ2-1; tentative D call: TRBD1 (6 bases). The CDR3 is 12 amino acids. Germline CDR1 WNHNN, CDR2 SYGVQD (reference sequence). CDR3 sequence reads: CGGASTGWGQFF. The DNA for the CDR3 is TGCGGAGGGGCGTCTACAGGGTGGGGGCAGTTCTTC.

There are a few counts of this clonotype. This sequence joins TRBV30 and TRBJ1-1, with D unresolved. With 1 base removed from V and 4 bases from J, the gap between germline ends came to 10 bases. Looked up from germline, CDR1 is GTSNPN and CDR2 is SVGIG (reference sequence). This CDR3 contains 13 residues. CDR3 sequence reads: CAWSGGFGTEAFF. CDR3 nucleotides: TGTGCCTGGAGTGGAGGTTTTGGCACTGAAGCTTTCTTT.

This clonotype has only a few counts. V is TRBV25-1 and J is TRBJ2-5, with TRBD2 matching over 13 bases. J lost 5 bases, V lost 5 bases, and 5 bases had no gene match. The CDR3 sequence is 15 residues long. The germline CDR1 and CDR2 sequences are MGHDK and SYGVNS. The CDR3 loop is CASSLTSGGAETQYF. The CDR3 region has the DNA TGTGCCAGCAGTTTAACTAGCGGGGGGGCTGAGACCCAGTACTTC.

This clonotype was seen more than once but under ten times. The V and J genes are TRBV29-1 and TRBJ1-4; D is unclear. CDR3 length equals 13 residues. V gave up 4 bases and J gave up 6 bases, with 12 bases separating them. Germline V gene sequence: CDR1 SQVTM, CDR2 ANQGSEA. The CDR3 loop is CSVVVGADEKLFF. The CDR3 DNA is TGCAGCGTTGTTGTGGGCGCGGATGAAAAACTGTTTTTT. Together with reference TRBV29-1 and TRBJ1-4, the CDR3 gives the full variable domain: SAVISQKPSRDICQRGTSLTIQCQVDSQVTMMFWYRQQPGQSLTLIATANQGSEATYESGFVIDKFPISRPNLTFSTLTVSNMSPEDSSIYLCSVVVGADEKLFFGSGTQLSVL.

The chain couples TRBV5-4 to TRBJ1-2, with D hard to call. CDR1 SGHNT and CDR2 YYREEE come from the germline V gene (reference sequence). This CDR3 has 13 amino acids. Trimming took 1 base from V and 7 from J, leaving 11 bases between them. The CDR3 region is CASSLTPDGGYTF. The CDR3 DNA follows: TGTGCCAGCAGCTTGACGCCAGATGGTGGCTACACCTTC.